The 23 T cell receptor beta chains reported below all come from one sample, sequenced in a study of lung T cells in sarcoidosis with Löfgren's syndrome. TCRdb passed the reads through MiXCR, listing each CDR3 protein once. The sample lists about 9,400 distinct CDR3 sequences, approximately 20% occurring once. Sequencing used CD4+ T cells from bronchoalveolar lavage. The receptors shown here come from a human donor with sarcoidosis (Löfgren's syndrome or another form), or a control subject (not recorded which).

Concerning this clonotype itself: One end of the junction fails to match germline, which may point to a read error. The chain joins TRBV6-6 to TRBJ2-1; D is unclear. The CDR3 totals 13 residues. Germline CDR1 reads MNHNY; CDR2 reads SVGAGI (reference sequence). The CDR3 DNA sequence: TGTGCCAGCACGTATCCCAAGTACAATGAGCAGTCCTTC. Translation gives CASTYPKYNEQSF.

This clonotype was seen at least ten times. The chain employs TRBV20-1 and TRBJ2-7; 12 bases are a match to TRBD2. The germline V gene has CDR1 DFQATT and CDR2 SNEGSKA (reference sequence). This CDR3 spans 14 amino acids. V trimming: 2 bases; J trimming: 7 bases; junction bases outside the gene matches: 6. In nucleotides, the CDR3 is TGCAGTGCTAGACTAGCGGGAGGGAAGTTTGAGCAGTACTTC. Protein product: CSARLAGGKFEQYF.

Concerning this clonotype: The limits of the CDR3 on the DNA are not certain, so only TCRdb's listed CDR3 is given. The V gene is TRBV30, the J gene TRBJ2-7; the table's D call of TRBD1 was not tested on the DNA. CDR1 GTSNPN and CDR2 SVGIG come from the germline V gene (reference sequence). The CDR3 extends over 15 residues, inclusive of both ends. The CDR3 loop is CAWSAVGQGAHGQNF.

This clonotype was seen ten or more times. The V call is TRBV6-1, the J call TRBJ1-5; tentative D call: TRBD1 (6 bases). This CDR3 is 15 amino acids long. V lost 6 bases to trimming and J lost 4 bases, with 16 bases between them. Germline CDR1 MNHNS, CDR2 SASEGT. The CDR3, as DNA: TGTGCCAGCAGCCCAGACAGGTGGGGAAATCAGCCCCAGCATTTT. This gives the protein CASSPDRWGNQPQHF.

This clonotype was seen repeatedly, ten times or more. The gene calls are TRBV11-2 and TRBJ2-1, with 8 bases lining up with TRBD1. The germline V gene encodes CDR1 SGHAT and CDR2 FQNNGV. CDR3 length: 15 amino acids. V was clipped by 0 bases and J by 6 bases; unmatched bases: 4. The CDR3 nucleotides are TGTGCCAGCAGCTTAGATTGGACAGGGTTCAATGAGCAGTTCTTC. Encoded protein: CASSLDWTGFNEQFF.

This chain joins TRBV27 and TRBJ1-1; D call uncertain. Germline V CDR1 and CDR2: MNHEY, SMNVEV (reference sequence). The CDR3 is 16 amino acids. Trimming stripped 5 bases from V and 6 bases from J, with 22 bases between. CDR3: CASSLNRGGVDAEAFF. As DNA, the CDR3 is TGTGCCAGCAGTCTGAACCGGGGTGGCGTGGACGCTGAAGCTTTCTTT.

This clonotype showed up many times. The V and J genes are TRBV27 and TRBJ2-4; possibly TRBD1 for D (6 bases). The germline V gene has CDR1 MNHEY and CDR2 SMNVEV (reference sequence). Between the trimmed V and J ends, which lost 0 bases and 0 bases, there was a span of 15 bases. This CDR3 is 18 amino acids long. As DNA, the CDR3 is TGTGCCAGCAGTTTATCGTCTGCCAGGGGCCTAGCCAAAAACATTCAGTACTTC. The encoded protein is CASSLSSARGLAKNIQYF.

This clonotype appeared many times. A much larger clone is a single base away; this may be a read error. The genes are TRBV6-1 and TRBJ2-3; possibly TRBD1 for D (6 bases). This CDR3 is built from 15 residues. Looked up from germline, CDR1 is MNHNS and CDR2 is SASEGT. The CDR3 spells CASTGAFLSTDTQCF. Here the CDR3 DNA reads TGTGCCAGCACAGGGGCCTTCTTAAGCACAGATACGCAGTGTTTT.

V usage is TRBV11-2 and J usage is TRBJ2-5; D is possibly TRBD1 (6 bases). The CDR3 runs to 13 residues. V gave up 1 base and J gave up 5 bases, with 8 bases separating them. CDR1 and CDR2 (germline): SGHAT, FQNNGV. The CDR3: CASSLGGPETQYF. The CDR3 DNA sequence: TGTGCCAGCAGCTTAGGGGGGCCGGAGACCCAGTACTTC.

This clonotype came up many times. The rearrangement joins TRBV28 to TRBJ1-4; D ambiguous. CDR1 and CDR2 (germline): MDHEN, SYDVKM. The V end was cut by 6 bases, the J end by 4 bases, with 12 bases between. This CDR3 has 14 residues. CDR3 in DNA: TGTGCCAGCAGCCCTCCCAGTCTTAATGAAAAACTGTTTTTT. This codes for CASSPPSLNEKLFF. Full variable domain (rest looked up from reference TRBV28 and TRBJ1-4): DVKVTQSSRYLVKRTGEKVFLECVQDMDHENMFWYRQDPGLGLRLIYFSYDVKMKEKGDIPEGYSVSREKKERFSLILESASTNQTSMYLCASSPPSLNEKLFFGSGTQLSVL.

This clonotype came up many times. The J gene is TRBJ2-1, the V gene TRBV20-1, with 11 bases aligning to TRBD2. V dropped 6 bases and J dropped 4; count of bases not matched to a gene: 11. Germline-derived CDR1 and CDR2 are DFQATT and SNEGSKA (reference sequence). CDR3 length equals 16 residues. CDR3 protein: CSAPGASGGLYNEQFF. The CDR3 DNA reads TGCAGTGCCCCAGGCGCTAGCGGGGGGCTATACAATGAGCAGTTCTTC.

This clonotype was counted at least ten times. The V and J genes are TRBV5-6 and TRBJ1-4; D is possibly TRBD1 (6 bases). Trimming cost V 1 base and J 6 bases, with 10 bases left between them. CDR1 is SGHDT and CDR2 is YYEEEE in the germline V gene. The CDR3 extends over 14 amino acids. In DNA form, the CDR3 reads TGTGCCAGCAGCTTGAACGGGGGCGATGAAAAACTGTTTTTT. This codes for CASSLNGGDEKLFF.

The genes are TRBV7-8 and TRBJ2-7, with 7 bases lining up with TRBD1. The junction had 5 bases not matched to a gene; V was cut back by 6 bases and J by 3 bases. This CDR3 spans 13 amino acids. CDR1 is SGHVS and CDR2 is FQNEAQ in the germline V gene. DNA of the CDR3: TGTGCCAGCAGTCGGGACAGACTCTACGAGCAGTACTTC. This encodes CASSRDRLYEQYF.

This clonotype was found a few times. The chain carries TRBV7-6 and TRBJ2-7, with 7 bases fitting TRBD2. Unmatched junction bases numbered 12, after V lost 1 base and J lost 9 bases. Looked up from germline, CDR1 is SGHVS and CDR2 is FNYEAQ. The CDR3 runs 15 residues. The CDR3 loop reads CASSLEAGPNSRQYF. For the CDR3, the DNA is TGTGCCAGCAGCTTAGAAGCGGGACCAAACAGCCGGCAGTACTTC. The variable domain in full, with the rest retrieved from reference TRBV7-6 and TRBJ2-7, is GAGVSQSPRYKVTKRGQDVALRCDPISGHVSLYWYRQALGQGPEFLTYFNYEAQQDKSGLPNDRFSAERPEGSISTLTIQRTEQRDSAMYRCASSLEAGPNSRQYFGPGTRLTVT.

This clonotype was seen ten or more times. This rearrangement joins TRBV28 to TRBJ1-2; D uncertain. Trimming removed 4 bases at V and 8 bases at J, with 11 bases between. There are 12 residues in the CDR3. The germline gives CDR1 MDHEN, CDR2 SYDVKM. The CDR3 coding sequence is TGTGCCAGCAGTTGGGGTAGGGCGGGCTACACCTTC. It codes for CASSWGRAGYTF.

The chain joins TRBV30 to TRBJ2-1, with D possibly TRBD2 on 6 matching bases. V lost 7 bases, J lost 9 bases, and 10 bases lay in between. The CDR3 has 10 amino acids. The V gene's germline CDR1 is GTSNPN and CDR2 SVGIG (reference sequence). CDR3 amino acids: CALEGGEQFF. Written as DNA, the CDR3 is TGTGCCTTGGAGGGAGGTGAGCAGTTCTTC.

On this clonotype itself: Likely a read error: the CDR3 ends without its conserved phenylalanine or tryptophan. No DNA is shown, since the ends of the CDR3 on it are uncertain; the CDR3 is the one TCRdb lists. The chain links TRBV12-3 or TRBV12-4 to TRBJ1-2; the DNA was not used to check the table's D call, TRBD1. The CDR3 numbers 13 amino acids, ends counted. The chain's CDR3 is CASSLTGRRGYTS.

In this sample, this clonotype is medium-sized. The rearrangement uses TRBV12-3 or TRBV12-4 and TRBJ1-1; a weak D match, TRBD1 (5 bases). V dropped 6 bases and J dropped 11 bases, with 22 bases sitting between them. CDR3 length: 14 residues. CDR3 in amino acids: CASRWGREGYRAFF. CDR3 nucleotides: TGTGCCAGCAGGTGGGGCAGGGAAGGGTACCGTGCTTTCTTT.

This clonotype was seen only once. The junction differs from germline at one of its ends, possibly a read error. The chain couples TRBV28 to TRBJ1-1; D is unresolved. The germline V gene encodes CDR1 MDHEN and CDR2 SYDVKM. The CDR3 runs 13 residues. The CDR3 here is CASSLDPSTGAFF. CDR3 DNA: TGTGCCAGCAGTTTAGACCCCAGCACTGGAGCTTTCTTT.

There are many counts of this clonotype. The chain combines TRBV20-1 with TRBJ1-1, with a possible D match to TRBD1 (5 bases). Germline lookup yields CDR1 DFQATT and CDR2 SNEGSKA (reference sequence). CDR3 length equals 15 residues. With 5 bases removed from V and 1 base from J, the gap between germline ends came to 17 bases. CDR3 sequence (DNA): TGCAGTGCTGGGACTCCACGGGGGAGGAACACTGAAGCTTTCTTT. As protein: CSAGTPRGRNTEAFF.

In this sample, this clonotype is medium-sized. This chain uses TRBV4-1 with TRBJ2-1; TRBD1 is a possible D gene (5 bases). Germline values: CDR1 MGHRA, CDR2 YSYEKL. The CDR3 runs to 15 residues. The V and J ends lost 0 bases and 5 bases respectively, with 11 bases between them. Here the CDR3 DNA reads TGCGCCAGCAGCCAAGATGGGGCTAACCACAATGAGCAGTTCTTC. It codes for CASSQDGANHNEQFF.

This clonotype was detected ten times or more. The V and J genes are TRBV11-2 and TRBJ1-1; D may be TRBD1 (6 bases). V shed 4 bases and J shed 4 bases, with 13 bases lying between them. The germline gives CDR1 SGHAT, CDR2 FQNNGV. CDR3 length: 14 residues. CDR3 sequence (DNA): TGTGCCAGCAGCTGGGGGGGCGAGGGCACTGAAGCTTTCTTT. Amino acid sequence: CASSWGGEGTEAFF.

There are many counts of this clonotype. The V gene is TRBV28, the J gene TRBJ1-2; D remains unclear. There are 13 residues in the CDR3. V was pared by 6 bases and J by 4 bases, with 12 bases between. Germline V lookup: CDR1 MDHEN, CDR2 SYDVKM. CDR3 DNA sequence: TGTGCCAGCAGAGAGGGAATTGGCTATGGCTACACCTTC. As protein: CASREGIGYGYTF.